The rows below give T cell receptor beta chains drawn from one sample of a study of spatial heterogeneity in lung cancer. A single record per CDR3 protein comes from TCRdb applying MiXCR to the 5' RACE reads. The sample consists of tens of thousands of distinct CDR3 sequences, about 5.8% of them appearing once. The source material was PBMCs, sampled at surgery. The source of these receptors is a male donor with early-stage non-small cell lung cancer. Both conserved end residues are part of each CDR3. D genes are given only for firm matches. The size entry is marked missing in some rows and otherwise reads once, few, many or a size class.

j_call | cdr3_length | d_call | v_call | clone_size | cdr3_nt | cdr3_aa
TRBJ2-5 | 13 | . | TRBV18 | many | TGTGCCAGCAGCCGGGGAGAGGGGGAGACCCAGTACTTC | CASSRGEGETQYF
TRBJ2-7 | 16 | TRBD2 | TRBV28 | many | TGTGCCAGCAGTTCGACTAGCTCGGAGGTCTGGTACGAGCAGTACTTC | CASSSTSSEVWYEQYF
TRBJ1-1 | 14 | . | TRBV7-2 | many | TGTGCCAGCAGCTTAGGAGTAGGGCCCACTGAAGCTTTCTTT | CASSLGVGPTEAFF
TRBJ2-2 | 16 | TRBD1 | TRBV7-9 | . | TGTGCCAGCAGCCCCCTCCGGACAGGGGCCACCGGGGAGCTGTTTTTT | CASSPLRTGATGELFF
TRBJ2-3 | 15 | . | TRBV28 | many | TGTGCCAGCAGTTCCCTACTCGGGAGCACAGATGCGCAGTATTTT | CASSSLLGSTDAQYF
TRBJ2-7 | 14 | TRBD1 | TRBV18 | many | TGTGCCAGCTCACCACGAGACAGGGACTACGAGCAGTACTTC | CASSPRDRDYEQYF
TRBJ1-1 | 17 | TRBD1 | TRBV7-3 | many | TGTGCCAGCAGCTTAAAGTTTTCGGGACAGGGAGGCGGTGAAGCTTTCTTT | CASSLKFSGQGGGEAFF
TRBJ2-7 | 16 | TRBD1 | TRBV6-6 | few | TGTGCCAGCAGTTACTCGTCCGGGACAGGGCGGAACGAGCAGTACTTC | CASSYSSGTGRNEQYF
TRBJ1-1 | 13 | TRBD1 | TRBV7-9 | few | TGTGCCAGCAGGGGACAGGGGGCCGAGGAAGCTTTCTTT | CASRGQGAEEAFF
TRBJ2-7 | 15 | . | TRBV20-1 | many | TGCAGTGCTAGAGGTCGGGCACAGTCCTTTGACGAGCAGTACTTC | CSARGRAQSFDEQYF
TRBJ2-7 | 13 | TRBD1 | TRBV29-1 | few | TGCAGCGGTAGACAGGGCCTCTCCTACGAGCAGTACTTC | CSGRQGLSYEQYF
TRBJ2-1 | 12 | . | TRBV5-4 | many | TGTGCCAGCAGCTCCCCGGACAGTGAGCAGTTCTTC | CASSSPDSEQFF
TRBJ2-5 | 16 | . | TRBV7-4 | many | TGTGCCAGCAGCCTTTTCGGGCCCCGGAACCAAGAGACCCAGTACTTC | CASSLFGPRNQETQYF
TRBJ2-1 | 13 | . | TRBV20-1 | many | TGCAGTGCTACGGGAAACTCCTACAATGAGCAGTTCTTC | CSATGNSYNEQFF
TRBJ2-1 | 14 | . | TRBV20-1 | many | TGCAGTGCGGATACGCCCCGAGGAGACAATGAGCAGTTCTTC | CSADTPRGDNEQFF
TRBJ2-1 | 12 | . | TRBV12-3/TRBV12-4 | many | TGTGCCAGCAGTTTTAGGCCCGCCGAGCAGTTCTTC | CASSFRPAEQFF
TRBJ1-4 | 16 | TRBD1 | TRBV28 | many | TGTGCCAGCAGTTTCACAGGGGCCGCAACTAATGAAAAACTGTTTTTT | CASSFTGAATNEKLFF
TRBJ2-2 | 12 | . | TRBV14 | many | TGTGCCAGCAGCCATTGGGGGCGGGAGCTGTTTTTT | CASSHWGRELFF
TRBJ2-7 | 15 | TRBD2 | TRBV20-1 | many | TGCAGTGCTCTTCAGACTAGCGGGGGGACGTACGAGCAGTACTTC | CSALQTSGGTYEQYF
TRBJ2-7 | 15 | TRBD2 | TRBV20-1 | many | TGCAGTGCTAGAGTAAGAGCGGGAGGCGGGTACGAGCAGTACTTC | CSARVRAGGGYEQYF
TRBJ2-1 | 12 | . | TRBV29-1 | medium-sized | TGCAGCGTTGAAAAAGGGACGGATGAGCAGTTCTTC | CSVEKGTDEQFF
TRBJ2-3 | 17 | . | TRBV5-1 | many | TGCGCCAGCAGCATCACTGCGGACCCTTCTAGCACAGATACGCAGTATTTT | CASSITADPSSTDTQYF
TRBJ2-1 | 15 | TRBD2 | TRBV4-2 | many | TGTGCCAGCAGCCAGGGACTAGCGAACGACAATGAGCAGTTCTTC | CASSQGLANDNEQFF
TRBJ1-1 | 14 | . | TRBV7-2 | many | TGTGCCAGCACTATACAGGGTCGAGACACTGAAGCTTTCTTT | CASTIQGRDTEAFF
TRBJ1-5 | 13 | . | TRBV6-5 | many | TGTGCCAGCAGTTACGGAAGCAATCAGCCCCAGCATTTT | CASSYGSNQPQHF
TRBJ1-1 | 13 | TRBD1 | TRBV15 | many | TGTGCCTCCAATCGACAGGGTGAAACTGAAGCTTTCTTT | CASNRQGETEAFF